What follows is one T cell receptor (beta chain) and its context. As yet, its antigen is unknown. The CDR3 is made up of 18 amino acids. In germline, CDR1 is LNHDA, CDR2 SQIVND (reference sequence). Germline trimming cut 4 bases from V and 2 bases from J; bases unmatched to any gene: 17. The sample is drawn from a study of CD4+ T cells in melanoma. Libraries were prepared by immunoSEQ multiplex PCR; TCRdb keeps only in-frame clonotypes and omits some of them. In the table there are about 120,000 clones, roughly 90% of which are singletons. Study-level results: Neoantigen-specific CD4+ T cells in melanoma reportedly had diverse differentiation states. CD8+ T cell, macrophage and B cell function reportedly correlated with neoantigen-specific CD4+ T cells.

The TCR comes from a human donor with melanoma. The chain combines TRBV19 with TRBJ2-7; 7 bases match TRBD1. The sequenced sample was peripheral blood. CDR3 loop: CASSSPNSGHRGPYEQYF. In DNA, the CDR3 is TGTGCCAGTAGTAGTCCTAATTCCGGCCACAGGGGTCCCTACGAGCAGTACTTC.